A selection of T cell receptor beta chains follows, all from one sample in a study of monozygotic twins with inflammatory bowel disease. Reprocessing the 5' RACE reads, TCRdb reports a single entry for every CDR3 protein and omits DNA. The table lists 200,000 to 250,000 distinct CDR3 sequences. What was sequenced was blood. These receptors all come from a human donor with ulcerative colitis or Crohn's disease, or a healthy co-twin of an affected twin (not recorded which). CDR3s include the opening cysteine and the closing phenylalanine or tryptophan. The order of the fields is V gene, J gene, CDR3 protein.

V gene: TRBV19; J gene: TRBJ1-1; CDR3 protein: CASSTAGQGPVNTEAFF
V gene: TRBV5-6; J gene: TRBJ2-2; CDR3 protein: CASSLHGELFF
V gene: TRBV2; J gene: TRBJ1-6; CDR3 protein: CASSLGGAWNSPLHF
V gene: TRBV4-2; J gene: TRBJ1-1; CDR3 protein: CASSQAGENTEAFF
V gene: TRBV20-1; J gene: TRBJ1-3; CDR3 protein: CSAEGPMGGNTIYF
V gene: TRBV15; J gene: TRBJ2-3; CDR3 protein: CATSRDLGLTTDTQYF
V gene: TRBV24-1; J gene: TRBJ2-5; CDR3 protein: CATSDGGAETQYF
V gene: TRBV5-6; J gene: TRBJ2-7; CDR3 protein: CASSSGLVTYEQYF
V gene: TRBV6-1; J gene: TRBJ1-5; CDR3 protein: CASNPRGDNQPQHF
V gene: TRBV18; J gene: TRBJ1-2; CDR3 protein: CASSPMKDGPNYGYTF
V gene: TRBV5-6; J gene: TRBJ1-2; CDR3 protein: CASSRRVADYYGYTF
V gene: TRBV6-2/TRBV6-3; J gene: TRBJ2-5; CDR3 protein: CASWQGGYQETQYF
V gene: TRBV7-8; J gene: TRBJ1-4; CDR3 protein: CASSLLGQGSNEKLFF
V gene: TRBV27; J gene: TRBJ1-1; CDR3 protein: CASSPSAHSVGWTEALF
V gene: TRBV6-5; J gene: TRBJ1-2; CDR3 protein: CASSYSQGTYPYGYTF
V gene: TRBV10-3; J gene: TRBJ2-5; CDR3 protein: CAISAGDQETQYF